The clone carrying this TCR beta chain was recorded many times. No antigen is known for it. The sample originates from a study of Graves' ophthalmopathy and Graves' hyperthyroidism. Ophthalmopathy cases showed moderate-to-severe activity, scoring CAS ≥3 and NOSPECS ≥4, with duration under 3 months. 10 ml of fresh blood yielded the PBMCs by density gradient. Whole-study results and caveats: A majority of expanded thyroid clonotypes exceeding 0.001 frequency were likewise present in blood.

V shed 7 bases and J 4 bases; nucleotides not matched to a gene: 6. This CDR3 comprises 12 residues. The germline V gene encodes CDR1 SQVTM and CDR2 ANQGSEA. RNA transcripts served as template for amplifying TCR beta CDR3 sequences. The authors performed first-round RT-PCR with HTBI primers and then a second-round multiplex PCR. TCRdb ran MiXCR on the multiplex PCR reads and lists one entry per CDR3 protein. The top ten clones hold 9% to 15% of a sample with a few hundred thousand distinct CDR3 sequences, about 17% of them seen once. The source of this sequence is an adult man with Graves' ophthalmopathy. The specimen was peripheral blood. This chain uses TRBV29-1 with TRBJ2-5; 7 bases are shared with TRBD1. Here the CDR3 DNA reads TGCAGCGCCCAGAGACAGGGAGAGACCCAGTACTTC. It encodes CSAQRQGETQYF.